These 5 T cell receptor beta chains originate from one sample sequenced in a study of blood T cell repertoires in COVID-19. Profiling relied on immunoSEQ multiplex PCR, and the TCRdb table lists in-frame clones only, not all of them. The data show under 500,000 clones, approximately 90% seen once. The sequenced material came from peripheral blood. These TCRs come from a woman aged 25 to 45 with acute or convalescent COVID-19.

The chain recombines TRBV7-9 with TRBJ1-6, with 9 bases lining up with TRBD1. CDR1 and CDR2 from the germline V gene are SEHNR and FQNEAQ (reference sequence). The CDR3 spans 15 residues. V gave up 5 bases and J gave up 9 bases; unmatched junction bases: 8. The CDR3 spells CASSRGTGSISPLHF. Written as DNA, the CDR3 is TGTGCCAGCAGCAGAGGGACAGGGAGTATTTCACCCCTCCACTTT.

This chain links TRBV20-1 with TRBJ2-3; 9 positions match TRBD2. V lost 3 bases to trimming and J lost 4 bases; unmatched junction nucleotides: 8. The CDR3 consists of 15 residues. Germline-derived CDR1 and CDR2 are DFQATT and SNEGSKA (reference sequence). The DNA for the CDR3 is TGCAGTGCTAGTGGTCTAGCGGGGTTATCAGATACGCAGTATTTT. This translates into CSASGLAGLSDTQYF.

The genes are TRBV5-4 and TRBJ2-2; maybe TRBD2 (7 bases). The germline V gene encodes CDR1 SGHNT and CDR2 YYREEE (reference sequence). CDR3 length equals 15 residues. The V end lost 4 bases, the J end lost 5 bases, and 15 bases lay between the germline ends. The CDR3 here is CASSPGGGGTGELFF. CDR3 in DNA: TGTGCCAGCAGCCCGGGCGGGGGCGGAACCGGGGAGCTGTTTTTT.

The CDR3 is CASSPRTGATTGELFF. The CDR3 coding sequence is TGTGCCAGCTCACCACGGACAGGAGCAACGACCGGGGAGCTGTTTTTT. The V and J genes are TRBV18 and TRBJ2-2; TRBD1 aligns across 7 bases. Per germline, CDR1 KGHSH and CDR2 LQKENI. The V segment lost 1 base and the J segment 5 bases; nucleotides outside the gene matches: 7. The CDR3 spans 16 residues.

V is TRBV15 and J is TRBJ2-2, with D possibly being TRBD2 (5 bases). Germline CDR1 and CDR2: LNHNV and YYDKDF (reference sequence). There are 16 residues in the CDR3. Trimming took off 5 bases at V and 7 bases at J, with 20 bases between the two ends. DNA of the CDR3: TGTGCCACCAGCCATACGGATGAGGGTTTGAGCGGGGAGCTGTTTTTT. Its translation is CATSHTDEGLSGELFF.